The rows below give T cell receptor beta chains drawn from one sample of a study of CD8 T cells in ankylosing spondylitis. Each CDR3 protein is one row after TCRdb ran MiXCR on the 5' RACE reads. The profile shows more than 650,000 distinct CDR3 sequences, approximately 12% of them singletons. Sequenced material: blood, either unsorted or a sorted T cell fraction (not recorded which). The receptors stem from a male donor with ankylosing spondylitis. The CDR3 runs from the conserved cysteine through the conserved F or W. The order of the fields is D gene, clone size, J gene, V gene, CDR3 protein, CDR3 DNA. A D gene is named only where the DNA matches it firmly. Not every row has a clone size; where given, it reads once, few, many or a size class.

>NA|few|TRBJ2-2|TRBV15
CATSREPPGPNTGELFF
TGTGCCACCAGCAGAGAACCCCCGGGGCCGAACACCGGGGAGCTGTTTTTT
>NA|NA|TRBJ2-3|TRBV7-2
CASSQTGLDTDTQYF
TGTGCCAGCAGCCAGACGGGACTGGACACAGATACGCAGTATTTT
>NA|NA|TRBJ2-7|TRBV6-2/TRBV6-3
CASSSRGRSYEQYF
TGTGCCAGCAGTTCACGGGGCAGATCCTACGAGCAGTACTTC
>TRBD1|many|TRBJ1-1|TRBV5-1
CASRYSPTGAQITEAFF
TGCGCCAGCAGATACTCTCCAACAGGGGCCCAAATCACTGAAGCTTTCTTT
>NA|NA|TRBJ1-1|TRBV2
CAAAPRLNTEAFF
TGTGCCGCCGCTCCCAGACTGAACACTGAAGCTTTCTTT
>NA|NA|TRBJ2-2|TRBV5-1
CASSPVERAGELFF
TGCGCCAGCAGCCCCGTCGAGAGGGCCGGGGAGCTGTTTTTT
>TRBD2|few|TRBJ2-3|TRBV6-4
CASSHPPTSGVSTDTQYF
TGTGCCAGCAGTCACCCCCCCACTAGCGGGGTTAGCACAGATACGCAGTATTTT
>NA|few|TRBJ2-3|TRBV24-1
CATSDPHRMDDTQYF
TGTGCCACCAGTGATCCCCACCGCATGGACGACACGCAGTATTTT
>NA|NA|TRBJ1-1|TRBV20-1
CSATEAVTEAFF
TGCAGTGCAACGGAGGCGGTCACTGAAGCTTTCTTT
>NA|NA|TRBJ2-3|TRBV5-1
CASSSVPGAPPSTDTQYF
TGCGCCAGCAGCTCGGTACCCGGGGCGCCCCCGAGCACAGATACGCAGTATTTT
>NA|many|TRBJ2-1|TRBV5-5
CASSNLVGGEQFF
TGTGCCAGCAGCAACCTGGTCGGGGGTGAGCAGTTCTTC
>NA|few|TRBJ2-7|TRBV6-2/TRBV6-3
CASREGAYEQYF
TGTGCCAGCAGGGAAGGCGCCTACGAGCAGTACTTC
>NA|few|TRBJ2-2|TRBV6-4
CASRRQGGNTGELFF
TGTGCCAGCAGAAGACAGGGAGGCAACACCGGGGAGCTGTTTTTT
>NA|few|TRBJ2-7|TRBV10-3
CAISERFGSEQYF
TGTGCCATCAGTGAGAGGTTTGGGAGCGAGCAGTACTTC
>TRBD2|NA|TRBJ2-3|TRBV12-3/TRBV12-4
CASSLALAGLADTQYF
TGTGCCAGCAGTTTAGCGCTAGCGGGGTTGGCAGATACGCAGTATTTT
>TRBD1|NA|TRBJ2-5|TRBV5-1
CASRPTGGGWETQYF
TGCGCCAGCAGACCTACAGGGGGCGGATGGGAGACCCAGTACTTC
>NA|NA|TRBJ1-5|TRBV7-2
CASSLRGQPYSNQPQHF
TGTGCCAGCAGCCTAAGAGGACAGCCTTATAGCAATCAGCCCCAGCATTTT
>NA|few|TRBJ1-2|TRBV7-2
CASSRRAFNYGYTF
TGTGCCAGCAGCCGCAGGGCTTTTAACTATGGCTACACCTTC
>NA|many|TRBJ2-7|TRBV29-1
CSVGDHYEQYF
TGCAGCGTTGGGGATCACTACGAGCAGTACTTC
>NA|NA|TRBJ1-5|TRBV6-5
CASSYYGGSNQPQHF
TGTGCCAGCAGTTACTATGGGGGTAGCAATCAGCCCCAGCATTTT
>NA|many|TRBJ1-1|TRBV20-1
CSARSSSGNTEAFF
TGCAGTGCTAGGTCCTCCTCGGGGAACACTGAAGCTTTCTTT
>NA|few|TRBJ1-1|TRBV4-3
CASSLRLQAEAFF
TGCGCCAGCAGCCTTCGACTGCAAGCTGAAGCTTTCTTT
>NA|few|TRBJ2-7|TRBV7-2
CASSFGRATSYEQYF
TGTGCCAGCAGCTTCGGGCGGGCTACGTCCTACGAGCAGTACTTC
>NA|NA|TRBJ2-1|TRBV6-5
CASSLGHATYNEQFF
TGTGCCAGCAGTTTAGGACACGCGACCTACAATGAGCAGTTCTTC
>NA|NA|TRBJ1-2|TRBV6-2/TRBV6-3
CASNTGAVYGYTF
TGTGCCAGCAATACCGGGGCGGTATATGGCTACACCTTC
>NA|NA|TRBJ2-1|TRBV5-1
CASSLLFRGAEYNEQFF
TGCGCCAGCAGCTTGTTGTTTCGAGGGGCCGAATACAATGAGCAGTTCTTC
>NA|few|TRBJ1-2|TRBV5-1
CASSLGTNTDYGYTF
TGCGCCAGCAGCTTGGGGACCAACACGGACTATGGCTACACCTTC
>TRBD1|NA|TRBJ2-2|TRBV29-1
CSVSTGANTGELFF
TGCAGCGTATCGACAGGGGCGAACACCGGGGAGCTGTTTTTT
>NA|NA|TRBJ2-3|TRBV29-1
CSYFRDSTDTQYF
TGCAGCTACTTCAGGGATAGCACAGATACGCAGTATTTT
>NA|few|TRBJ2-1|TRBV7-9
CASSIQRTASYNEQFF
TGTGCCAGCAGCATCCAGCGGACGGCCTCCTACAATGAGCAGTTCTTC
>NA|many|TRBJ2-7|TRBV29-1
CSVLRGISYEQYF
TGCAGCGTCCTACGCGGGATAAGCTACGAGCAGTACTTC
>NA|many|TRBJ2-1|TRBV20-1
CSATPSGGGNEQFF
TGCAGTGCCACCCCTAGCGGAGGGGGCAATGAGCAGTTCTTC
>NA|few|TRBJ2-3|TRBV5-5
CASSPALGTDTQYF
TGTGCCAGCAGCCCGGCGCTCGGCACAGATACGCAGTATTTT
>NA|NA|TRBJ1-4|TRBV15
CATSRRPKELFF
TGTGCCACCAGCAGACGACCCAAGGAACTGTTTTTT
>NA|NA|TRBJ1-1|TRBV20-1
CSARNTEHAEAFF
TGCAGTGCTAGAAATACGGAGCACGCTGAAGCTTTCTTT
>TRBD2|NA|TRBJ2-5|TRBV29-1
CSVTGTSHSQETQYF
TGCAGCGTTACCGGGACTAGTCATTCCCAAGAGACCCAGTACTTC
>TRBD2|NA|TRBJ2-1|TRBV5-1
CASSLELAGGSRQFF
TGCGCCAGCAGCTTGGAATTAGCGGGAGGGTCAAGGCAGTTCTTC
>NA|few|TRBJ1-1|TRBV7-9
CASSFGPEEAFF
TGTGCCAGCAGCTTCGGGCCCGAAGAAGCTTTCTTT
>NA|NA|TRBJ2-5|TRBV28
CASSAHRGYQETQYF
TGTGCCAGCAGTGCCCACCGGGGGTACCAAGAGACCCAGTACTTC
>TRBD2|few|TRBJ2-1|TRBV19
CASSKKGLASYNEQFF
TGTGCCAGTAGTAAGAAGGGACTAGCCTCCTACAATGAGCAGTTCTTC
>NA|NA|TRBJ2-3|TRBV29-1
CSVGPHRAGGTDTQYF
TGCAGCGTTGGGCCCCACAGGGCCGGAGGCACAGATACGCAGTATTTT
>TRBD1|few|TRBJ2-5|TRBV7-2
CASSDGPGQGETQYF
TGTGCCAGCAGCGATGGACCCGGACAGGGAGAGACCCAGTACTTC